The 5 T cell receptor beta chains presented below share a single source sample, sequenced in a study of blood T cell repertoires in COVID-19. The repertoire was sequenced with immunoSEQ multiplex PCR; TCRdb's copy has only in-frame clones and lacks some. The table lists approximately 82,000 clones, approximately 82% of them singletons. Sequences were obtained from peripheral blood. The receptors here all came from a woman aged 70-85 years with acute or convalescent COVID-19.

The gene calls are TRBV2 and TRBJ2-2, with D perhaps TRBD2 (6 bases). CDR1 SNHLY and CDR2 FYNNEI come from the germline V gene. V lost 5 bases and J lost 6, with 16 bases in between. The CDR3 is 15 residues long. The CDR3 DNA is TGTGCCAGCAGTAGAAGGGACTTCTCTGCCGGGGAGCTGTTTTTT. Its translation is CASSRRDFSAGELFF.

The chain carries TRBV30 and TRBJ1-3; tentative D call: TRBD1 (6 bases). The germline gives CDR1 GTSNPN, CDR2 SVGIG (reference sequence). The CDR3 loop spans 21 amino acids. The V end was cut by 4 bases, the J end by 1 base, with 32 bases between. The CDR3 DNA is TGTGCCTGGATGCCGCGCCCCGGGACACTCGGCAACAAGGGTTCTGGAAACACCATATATTTT. It yields the protein CAWMPRPGTLGNKGSGNTIYF.

The rearrangement links TRBV30 to TRBJ2-5; the match to TRBD2 covers 7 bases. Germline V gives CDR1 GTSNPN, CDR2 SVGIG (reference sequence). The junction had 6 bases not matched to a gene; V was cut back by 3 bases and J by 5 bases. This CDR3 is 13 amino acids long. The CDR3 bases are TGTGCCTGGAGGGGAGGGGTAAGGGAGACCCAGTACTTC. Translating it yields CAWRGGVRETQYF. The full variable domain, its missing parts supplied by reference TRBV30 and TRBJ2-5, is SQTIHQWPATLVQPVGSPLSLECTVEGTSNPNLYWYRQAAGRGLQLLFYSVGIGQISSEVPQNLSASRPQDRQFILSSKKLLLSDSGFYLCAWRGGVRETQYFGPGTRLLVL.

The rearrangement links TRBV5-1 to TRBJ2-7; a weak D match, TRBD2 (6 bases). The CDR3 loop spans 15 amino acids. Germline CDR1 and CDR2: SGHRS and YFSETQ. V dropped 2 bases and J dropped 2 bases, with 14 bases sitting between them. The CDR3 is CASSLNLATTYEQYF. In DNA form, the CDR3 reads TGCGCCAGCAGCTTAAATCTAGCGACTACCTACGAGCAGTACTTC.

The V and J genes are TRBV5-4 and TRBJ1-6; D unresolved. Trimming stripped 4 bases from V and 6 bases from J, with 8 bases between. The CDR3 sequence is 13 residues long. Germline V gives CDR1 SGHNT, CDR2 YYREEE (reference sequence). CDR3 residues: CASSENFNSPLHF. CDR3 DNA: TGTGCCAGCAGCGAGAACTTTAATTCACCCCTCCACTTT.